This T cell receptor beta chain was identified during a study of identical twins. V lost 8 bases to trimming and J lost 9 bases, with 17 bases between them. Germline values: CDR1 MNHNS, CDR2 SASEGT. There are 13 residues in the CDR3. Using its own MiXCR run on the 5' RACE reads, TCRdb lists one record per CDR3 protein. The sample has about 280,000 distinct CDR3 sequences, roughly 8.6% seen once. This clonotype was found many times. Another study also made use of these data, one on yellow fever vaccine responses in identical twins.

This rearrangement joins TRBV6-1 to TRBJ2-4, with a possible D match to TRBD1 (6 bases). The sequence was obtained from a woman between 18 and 29 years old in good health. Sequencing was done on a sample of memory (CD45RO+) T cells sorted from blood. The CDR3 DNA reads TGTGCCAGCTCGAGAGGGGGAGAAAGCATTCAGTACTTC. Protein: CASSRGGESIQYF.